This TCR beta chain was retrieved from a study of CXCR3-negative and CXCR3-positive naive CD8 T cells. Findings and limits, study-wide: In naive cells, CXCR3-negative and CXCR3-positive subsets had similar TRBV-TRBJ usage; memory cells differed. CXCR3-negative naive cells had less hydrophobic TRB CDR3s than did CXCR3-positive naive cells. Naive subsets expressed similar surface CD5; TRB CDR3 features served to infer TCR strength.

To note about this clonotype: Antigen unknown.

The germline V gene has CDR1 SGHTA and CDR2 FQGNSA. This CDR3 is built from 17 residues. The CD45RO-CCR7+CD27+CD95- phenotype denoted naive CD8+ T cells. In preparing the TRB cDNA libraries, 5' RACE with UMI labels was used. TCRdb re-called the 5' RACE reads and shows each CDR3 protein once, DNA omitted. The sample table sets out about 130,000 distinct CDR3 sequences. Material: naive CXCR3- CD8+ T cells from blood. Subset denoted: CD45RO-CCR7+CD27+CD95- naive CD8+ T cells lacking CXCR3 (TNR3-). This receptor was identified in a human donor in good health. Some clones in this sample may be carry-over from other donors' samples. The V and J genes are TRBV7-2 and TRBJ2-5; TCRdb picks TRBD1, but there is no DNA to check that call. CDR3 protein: CASSLPGQGYDQETQYF.